This T cell receptor beta chain was sequenced during a study of blood T cell repertoires in COVID-19. On the study more broadly: T cells, B-cell-depleted T cells, or PBMCs provided the cDNA or gDNA that served as material.

Germline CDR1 and CDR2: SNHLY and FYNNEI. The CDR3 runs to 15 residues. Between the trimmed V and J ends, which lost 2 bases and 7 bases, there was a span of 15 bases. Original analysis: Estimates of nucleated cell counts were drawn from the amplification of reference gene primers. Method: immunoSEQ multiplex PCR; TCRdb's copy keeps in-frame clones and lacks some. That table supplies the V and J calls and clone size; D and trimming were determined from the DNA. Seen here are 200,000 or so clones, around 86% observed once, and the top ten hold roughly 6.6%. Sequencing input: peripheral blood. The source is a woman between 40 and 55 years old with acute or convalescent COVID-19. The rearrangement joins TRBV2 to TRBJ1-5; maybe TRBD1 (5 bases). The chain's CDR3 is CASSERAGPDQPQHF. CDR3 DNA sequence: TGTGCCAGCAGTGAAAGGGCAGGGCCGGACCAGCCCCAGCATTTT.